The entry below describes one T cell receptor beta chain. Its antigen is unidentified. These data originate in a study of blood T cells in healthy people across ages. Germline assignment: CDR1 DFQATT and CDR2 SNEGSKA (reference sequence). CDR3 length: 16 amino acids. Trimming removed 3 bases from V and 2 bases from J; junction bases left unmatched: 5. Using a J-beta primer mix together with a sample-barcoded 5' primer, a second PCR was run for roughly 6 to 12 cycles. TCRdb reprocessed the 5' RACE reads with MiXCR, giving one entry per CDR3 protein. The sample carries about 1,500,000 distinct CDR3 sequences, around 42% recorded once. Study outcomes and limitations: Researchers judged that diversity estimates from one million T cells fell short of true values.

The sequencing input was blood. The clonotype originates from a woman aged 18-29 years in good health. V and J are TRBV20-1 and TRBJ1-6, with 9 bases lining up with TRBD1. The CDR3 sequence is CSARQGQGAYNSPLHF. Here the CDR3 DNA reads TGCAGTGCTAGGCAGGGACAGGGAGCCTATAATTCACCCCTCCACTTT.